This TCR beta chain was observed in a study of T cell clonality in common variable immunodeficiency. This clone was detected many times. Its target is not known. The DNA ends 3 residues before the CDR3 does, and the rest of the CDR3 is filled in from the germline J gene. Study findings and constraints: Common variable immunodeficiency TCR beta sequences reportedly had fewer deletions and N-nucleotide insertions.

The length of the CDR3 is 16 residues. Per germline, CDR1 LNHDA and CDR2 SQIVND (reference sequence). Trimming removed 5 bases from V and 1 base from J; junction bases left unmatched: 5. Using immunoSEQ multiplex PCR, the repertoire was profiled, and TCRdb retains in-frame clones only, with some absent. Listed for the sample are some 25,000 clones, none seen a single time. Sequences were obtained from peripheral blood mononuclear cells. The V call is TRBV19, the J call TRBJ2-2, with TRBD2 matching over 9 bases. This clonotype was obtained from a human donor with common variable immunodeficiency. The part of the CDR3 DNA that was read is TGTGCCAGTAGTCTGGCTAGCGGGATGAACACCGGGGAG. It yields the protein CASSLASGMNTGE. The full CDR3 sequence reads CASSLASGMNTGELFF.